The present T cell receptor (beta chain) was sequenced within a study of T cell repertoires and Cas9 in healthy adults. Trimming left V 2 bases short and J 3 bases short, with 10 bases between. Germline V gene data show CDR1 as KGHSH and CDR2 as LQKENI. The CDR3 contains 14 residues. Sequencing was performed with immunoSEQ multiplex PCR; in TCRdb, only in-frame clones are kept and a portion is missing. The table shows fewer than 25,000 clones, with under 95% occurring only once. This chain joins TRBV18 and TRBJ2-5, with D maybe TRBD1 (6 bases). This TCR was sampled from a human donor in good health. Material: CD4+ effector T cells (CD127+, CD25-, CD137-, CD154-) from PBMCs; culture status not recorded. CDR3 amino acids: CASSPGTQEETQYF. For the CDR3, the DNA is TGTGCCAGCTCACCAGGGACACAAGAAGAGACCCAGTACTTC. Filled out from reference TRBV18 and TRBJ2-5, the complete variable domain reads NAGVMQNPRHLVRRRGQEARLRCSPMKGHSHVYWYRQLPEEGLKFMVYLQKENIIDESGMPKERFSAEFPKEGPSILRIQQVVRGDSAAYFCASSPGTQEETQYFGPGTRLLVL.